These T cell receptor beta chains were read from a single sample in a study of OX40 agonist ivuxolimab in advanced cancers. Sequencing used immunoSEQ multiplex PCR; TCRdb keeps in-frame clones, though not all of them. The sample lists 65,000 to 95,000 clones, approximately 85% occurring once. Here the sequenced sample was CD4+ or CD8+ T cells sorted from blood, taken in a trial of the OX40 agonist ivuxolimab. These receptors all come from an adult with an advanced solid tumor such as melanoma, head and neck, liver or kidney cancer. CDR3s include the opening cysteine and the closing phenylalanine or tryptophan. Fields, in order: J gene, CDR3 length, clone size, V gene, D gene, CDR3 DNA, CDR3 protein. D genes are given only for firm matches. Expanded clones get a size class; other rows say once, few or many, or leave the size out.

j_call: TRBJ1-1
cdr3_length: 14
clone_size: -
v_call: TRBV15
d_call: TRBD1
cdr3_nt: TGTGCCACCAGGCAGGCAGGGGGCCGCTCGGAAGCTTTCTTT
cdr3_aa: CATRQAGGRSEAFF

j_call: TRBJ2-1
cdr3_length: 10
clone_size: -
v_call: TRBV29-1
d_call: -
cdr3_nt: TGCAGCGTTCCCGGACAGAAGCAGTTCTTC
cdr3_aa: CSVPGQKQFF

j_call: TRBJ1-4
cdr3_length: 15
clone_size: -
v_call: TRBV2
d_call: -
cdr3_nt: TGTGCCAGCAGTGAAGACGGGGGCGCGAATGAAAAACTGTTTTTT
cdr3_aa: CASSEDGGANEKLFF

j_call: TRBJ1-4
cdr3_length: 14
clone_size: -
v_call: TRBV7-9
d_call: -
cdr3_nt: TGTGCCAGCAGCTGGGGGGCAACTAATGAAAAACTGTTTTTT
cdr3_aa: CASSWGATNEKLFF

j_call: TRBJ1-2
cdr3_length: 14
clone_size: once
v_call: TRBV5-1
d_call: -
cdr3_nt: TGCGCCAGCAGCTCAGCAGGGACGGACTATGGCTACACCTTC
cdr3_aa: CASSSAGTDYGYTF

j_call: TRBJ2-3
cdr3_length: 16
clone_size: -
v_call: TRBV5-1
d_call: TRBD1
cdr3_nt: TGCGCCAGCAGCTTGGACAGACAGGGGAGCACAGATACGCAGTATTTT
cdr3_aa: CASSLDRQGSTDTQYF

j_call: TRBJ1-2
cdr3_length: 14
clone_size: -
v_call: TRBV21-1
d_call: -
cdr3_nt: TGTGCCAGCAGCAAAGGGAAGACAGTTTATGGCTACACCTTC
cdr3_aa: CASSKGKTVYGYTF

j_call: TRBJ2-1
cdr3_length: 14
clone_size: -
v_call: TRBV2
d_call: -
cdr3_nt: TGTGCCAGCAGAGGGGCATCCACCTACAATGAGCAGTTCTTC
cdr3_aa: CASRGASTYNEQFF

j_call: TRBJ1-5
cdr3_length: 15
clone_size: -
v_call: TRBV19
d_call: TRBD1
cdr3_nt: TGTGCCAGTACACCGGGACAGGGGATCAATCAGCCCCAGCATTTT
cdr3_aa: CASTPGQGINQPQHF

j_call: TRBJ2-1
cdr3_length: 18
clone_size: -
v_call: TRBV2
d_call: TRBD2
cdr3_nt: TGTGCCAGCCGGCGGGGCGTGCGGGAGGGCCATGATTGGAATGAGCAGTTCTTC
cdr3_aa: CASRRGVREGHDWNEQFF

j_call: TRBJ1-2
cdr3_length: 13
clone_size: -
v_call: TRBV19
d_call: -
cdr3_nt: TGTGCCAGTAGTTCCCGGGCCTCCTATGGCTACACCTTC
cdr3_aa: CASSSRASYGYTF

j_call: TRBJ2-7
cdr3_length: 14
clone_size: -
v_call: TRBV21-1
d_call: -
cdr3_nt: TGTGCCAGCACCAAAGAGACAGTCCACCACGAGCAGTACTTC
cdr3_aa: CASTKETVHHEQYF

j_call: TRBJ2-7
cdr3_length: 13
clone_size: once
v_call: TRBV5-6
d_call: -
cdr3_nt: TGTGCCAGCAGCTTGCCAGGGCCCTACGAGCAGTACTTC
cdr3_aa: CASSLPGPYEQYF

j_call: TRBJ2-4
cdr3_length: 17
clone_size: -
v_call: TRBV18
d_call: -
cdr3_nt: TGTGCCAGCTCACCCGCCGGGGGAGGGGGCATAAAAAACATTCAGTACTTC
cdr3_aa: CASSPAGGGGIKNIQYF

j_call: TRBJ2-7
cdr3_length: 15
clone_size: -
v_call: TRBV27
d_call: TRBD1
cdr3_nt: TGTGCCAGCAGTTTACAGGGGGCGGTTCCGGGCGAGCAGTACTTC
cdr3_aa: CASSLQGAVPGEQYF

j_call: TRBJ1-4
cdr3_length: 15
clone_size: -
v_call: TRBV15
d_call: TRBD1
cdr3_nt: TGTGCCACCAGCAGAGACAGAGGGACAGTTGAAAAACTGTTTTTT
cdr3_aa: CATSRDRGTVEKLFF

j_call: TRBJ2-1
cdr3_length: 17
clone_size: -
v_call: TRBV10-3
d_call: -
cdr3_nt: TGTGCCACTACACCTTCCCCGGGACTGCTATACGCCGATGAGCAGTTCTTC
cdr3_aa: CATTPSPGLLYADEQFF

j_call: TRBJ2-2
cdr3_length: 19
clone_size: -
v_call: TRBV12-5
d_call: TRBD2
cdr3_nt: TGTGCTAGTGGTTTGGTCGGGACTAGCGGGGGCCCGACCACCGGGGAGCTGTTTTTT
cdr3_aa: CASGLVGTSGGPTTGELFF

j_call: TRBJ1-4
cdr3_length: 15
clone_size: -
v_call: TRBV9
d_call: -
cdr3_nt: TGTGCCAGCAGCGTTCTGGGAAGAACTAATGAAAAACTGTTTTTT
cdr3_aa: CASSVLGRTNEKLFF

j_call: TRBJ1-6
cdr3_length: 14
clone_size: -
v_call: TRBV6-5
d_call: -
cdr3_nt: TGTGCCAGCAGTTACGAGTCTTATAATTCACCCCTCCACTTT
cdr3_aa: CASSYESYNSPLHF

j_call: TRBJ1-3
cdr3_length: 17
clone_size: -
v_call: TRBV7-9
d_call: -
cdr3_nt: TGTGCCAGCAGCTTATCCGGACAGTTCCTCTCTGGAAACACCATATATTTT
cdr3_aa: CASSLSGQFLSGNTIYF

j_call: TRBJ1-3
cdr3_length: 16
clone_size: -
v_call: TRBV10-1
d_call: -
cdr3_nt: TGCGCCAGCAGCAGGGATTCCGGATTCTCTGGAAACACCATATATTTT
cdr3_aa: CASSRDSGFSGNTIYF

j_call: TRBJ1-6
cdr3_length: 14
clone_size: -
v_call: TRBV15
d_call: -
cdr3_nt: TGTGCCACCAGCGGTTGGCAGAATAATTCACCCCTCCACTTT
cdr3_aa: CATSGWQNNSPLHF

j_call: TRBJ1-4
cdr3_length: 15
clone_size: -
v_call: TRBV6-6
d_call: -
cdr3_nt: TGTGCCAGCAGTTACTCTCAGGCCGGTAATGAAAAACTGTTTTTT
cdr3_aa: CASSYSQAGNEKLFF

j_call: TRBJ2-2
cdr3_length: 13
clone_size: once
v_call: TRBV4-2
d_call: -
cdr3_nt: TGTGCCAGCACAGAGTGGGGGGCCGGGGAGCTGTTTTTT
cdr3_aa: CASTEWGAGELFF

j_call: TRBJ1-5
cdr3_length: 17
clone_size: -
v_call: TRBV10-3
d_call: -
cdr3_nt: TGTGCCATCAGTGAGTCGTTGGGGCGTAGTGGCAATCAGCCCCAGCATTTT
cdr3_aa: CAISESLGRSGNQPQHF

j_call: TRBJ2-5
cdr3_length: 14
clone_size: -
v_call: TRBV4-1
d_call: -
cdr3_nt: TGCGCCAGCAGCCAAGGCCAGTTCGAAGAGACCCAGTACTTC
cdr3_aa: CASSQGQFEETQYF

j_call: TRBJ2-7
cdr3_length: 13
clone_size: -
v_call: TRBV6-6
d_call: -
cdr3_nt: TGTGCCAGCAGTTACACCGACATGAACGAGCAGTACTTC
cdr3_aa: CASSYTDMNEQYF

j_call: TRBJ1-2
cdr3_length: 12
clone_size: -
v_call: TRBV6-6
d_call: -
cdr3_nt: TGTGCCAGCAGCACTCGAACAACGGGCTACACCTTC
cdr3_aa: CASSTRTTGYTF

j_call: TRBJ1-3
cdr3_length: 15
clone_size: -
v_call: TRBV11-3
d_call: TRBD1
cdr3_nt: TGTGCCAGCAGCTCTCAAGAAAGGGGGCAAAACACCATATATTTT
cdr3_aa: CASSSQERGQNTIYF

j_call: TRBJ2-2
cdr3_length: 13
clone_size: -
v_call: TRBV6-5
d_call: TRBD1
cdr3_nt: TGTGCCAGCAACAGGGGTGACACCGGGGAGCTGTTTTTT
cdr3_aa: CASNRGDTGELFF

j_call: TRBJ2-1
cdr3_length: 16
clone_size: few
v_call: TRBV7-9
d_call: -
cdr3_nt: TGTGCCAGCAGCCCGAAGACAGGTCAACTTTACAATGAGCAGTTCTTC
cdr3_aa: CASSPKTGQLYNEQFF

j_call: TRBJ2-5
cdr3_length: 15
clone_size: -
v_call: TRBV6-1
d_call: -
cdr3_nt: TGTGCCAGCAGTGCCTTCGGCAGGGGACAAGAGACCCAGTACTTC
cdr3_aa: CASSAFGRGQETQYF

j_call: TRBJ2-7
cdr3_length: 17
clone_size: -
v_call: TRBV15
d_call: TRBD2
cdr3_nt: TGTGCCACCAGCAGACCGGGGGGAATCGGGAGCTCCTACGAGCAGTACTTC
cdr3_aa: CATSRPGGIGSSYEQYF

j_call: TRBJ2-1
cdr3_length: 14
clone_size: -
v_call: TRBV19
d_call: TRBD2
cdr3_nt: TGTGCCAGTAGCCCGATCGGGGGGAACAATGAGCAGTTCTTC
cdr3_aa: CASSPIGGNNEQFF

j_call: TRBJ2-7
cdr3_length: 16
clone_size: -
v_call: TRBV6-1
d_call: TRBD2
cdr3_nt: TGTGCCAGCAGTGGGCAACTAGCGGGAGGGCCAAGCGAGCAGTACTTC
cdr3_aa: CASSGQLAGGPSEQYF

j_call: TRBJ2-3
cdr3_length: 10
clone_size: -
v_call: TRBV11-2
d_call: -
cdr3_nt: TGTGCCAGCAGCTCCACTTACCAGTATTTT
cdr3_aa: CASSSTYQYF

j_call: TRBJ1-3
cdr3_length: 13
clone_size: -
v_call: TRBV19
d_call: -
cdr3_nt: TGTGCCAGTAGGCCAGTTAATGGAAACACCATATATTTT
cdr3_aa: CASRPVNGNTIYF

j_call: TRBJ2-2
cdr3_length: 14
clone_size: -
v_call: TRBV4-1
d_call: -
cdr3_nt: TGCGCCAGCAGCCAAGATCAGATCGGCGGGGAGCTGTTTTTT
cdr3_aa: CASSQDQIGGELFF

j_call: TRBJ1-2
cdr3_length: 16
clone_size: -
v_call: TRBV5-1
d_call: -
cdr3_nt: TGCGCCAGCAGCTTGGCCTCGGGGTCCGGTAGCTATGGCTACACCTTC
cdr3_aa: CASSLASGSGSYGYTF

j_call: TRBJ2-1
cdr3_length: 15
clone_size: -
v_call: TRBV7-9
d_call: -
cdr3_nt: TGTGCCAGCAGCTTAGTGGCGGGCGCCGTCGGAGAGCAGTTCTTC
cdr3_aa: CASSLVAGAVGEQFF

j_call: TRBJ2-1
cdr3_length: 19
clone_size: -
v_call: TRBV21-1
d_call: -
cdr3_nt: TGTGCCAGCAGCTCCTTCCGGGACAGCCCCAGAGCTAAGTACAATGAGCAGTTCTTC
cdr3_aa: CASSSFRDSPRAKYNEQFF

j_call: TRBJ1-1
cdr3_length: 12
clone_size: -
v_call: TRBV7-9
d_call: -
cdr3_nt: TGTGCCAGCAGCTGGCAGGATACTGAAGCTTTCTTT
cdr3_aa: CASSWQDTEAFF

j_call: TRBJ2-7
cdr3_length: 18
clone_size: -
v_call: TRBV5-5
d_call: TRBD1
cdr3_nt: TGTGCCAGCAGCTACCTCACAGGACAGGGGCTAAGCTCCTACGAGCAGTACTTC
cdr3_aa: CASSYLTGQGLSSYEQYF

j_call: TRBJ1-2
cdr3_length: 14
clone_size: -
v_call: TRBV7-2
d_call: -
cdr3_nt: TGTGCCAGCAGCGCGACCGGGACGGTCTATGGCTACACCTTC
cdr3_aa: CASSATGTVYGYTF

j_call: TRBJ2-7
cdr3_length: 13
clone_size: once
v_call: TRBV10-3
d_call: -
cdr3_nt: TGTGCCATCAGAACCGGGAATTCTCTCGAGCAGTACTTC
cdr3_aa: CAIRTGNSLEQYF

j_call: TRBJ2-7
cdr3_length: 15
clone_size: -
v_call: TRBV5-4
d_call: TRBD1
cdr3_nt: TGTGCCAGCAGCTTAGGTGGACAGGGGCGGGACGAGCAGTACTTC
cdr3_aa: CASSLGGQGRDEQYF

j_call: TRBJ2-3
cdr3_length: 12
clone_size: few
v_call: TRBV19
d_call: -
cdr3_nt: TGTGCCAGTAGTAGGGGCACAGATACGCAGTATTTT
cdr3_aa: CASSRGTDTQYF